A single sample gave rise to the 17 T cell receptor beta chains below, sequenced in a study of T cell repertoires in cytomegalovirus infection. Via MiXCR, TCRdb re-called the reads, giving one row per CDR3 protein. The sample holds 500,000 or so distinct CDR3 sequences; about 15% are singletons and the top ten take about 24%. The specimen was CD8+ T cells from PBMCs. The receptors stem from a human donor in good health (CMV status not recorded). Some clones in this sample may be carry-over from other donors' samples.

Comment on this clonotype: A much larger clone differs by one base, so this may be a read error. The genes are TRBV6-1 and TRBJ2-7; D remains unclear. Germline V gene data show CDR1 as MNHNS and CDR2 as SASEGT. This CDR3 region has 13 residues. V was cut by 6 bases and J by 3 bases, with 12 bases left in between. The DNA of the CDR3 is TGTGCCAGCAGGACATGGGTGATCTACGAGCAGTACTTC. It encodes CASRTWVIYEQYF.

This clonotype was observed once. This sequence may be a read error, since a much larger clone differs from it by one base. No conserved phenylalanine or tryptophan ends this CDR3, so it is likely a read error. V is TRBV11-1 and J is TRBJ1-2, with TRBD1 matching 7 bases. In germline, CDR1 is SGHAT, CDR2 FQDESV (reference sequence). The CDR3 consists of 15 residues. Unmatched junction bases numbered 12, after V lost 8 bases and J lost 3 bases. The chain's CDR3 is CASSGQNRGDYGYTL. As DNA, the CDR3 is TGTGCCAGCTCGGGCCAAAACAGGGGAGACTATGGCTACACCTTA.

The genes are TRBV27 and TRBJ2-7, with TRBD1 identical over 9 bases. Germline trimming cut 6 bases from V and 1 base from J; bases unmatched to any gene: 4. CDR1 is MNHEY, CDR2 SMNVEV, per germline (reference sequence). This CDR3 has 14 amino acids. In nucleotides, the CDR3 is TGTGCCAGCAGCTGGACAGGGGATTCCTACGAGCAGTACTTC. This codes for CASSWTGDSYEQYF.

In this sample, this clonotype turned up many times. This chain links TRBV6-6 with TRBJ2-7; TRBD1 matches at 7 bases. Unmatched junction bases numbered 5, after V lost 4 bases and J lost 2 bases. CDR3 size: 14 residues. Looked up from germline, CDR1 is MNHNY and CDR2 is SVGAGI (reference sequence). The CDR3 spells CASSFDRAAYEQYF. Written as DNA, the CDR3 is TGTGCCAGCAGTTTCGACAGGGCGGCCTACGAGCAGTACTTC.

V and J are TRBV4-1 and TRBJ2-7, with D perhaps being TRBD1 or TRBD2 (6 bases each). This CDR3 region has 14 residues. Germline V gene sequence: CDR1 MGHRA, CDR2 YSYEKL. Trimming left V 3 bases short and J 4 bases short, with 13 bases between. CDR3 sequence reads: CASSQATGRYEQYF. The DNA of the CDR3 is TGCGCCAGCAGCCAGGCTACAGGGAGGTACGAGCAGTACTTC.

This clonotype was observed a single time. Since the CDR3 does not end with the conserved phenylalanine or tryptophan, this likely comes from a read error. V and J are TRBV4-1 and TRBJ2-2, with 8 bases identical to TRBD2. CDR1 is MGHRA, CDR2 YSYEKL, per germline. V shed 2 bases, J shed 1 base, and the junction held 6 bases outside the gene matches. The CDR3 contains 17 residues. CDR3 loop: CASSQPLSGVNTGELFL. The CDR3 bases are TGCGCCAGCAGCCAACCTCTTAGCGGGGTGAACACCGGGGAGCTGTTTTTA.

The chain uses TRBV11-2 and TRBJ1-2; D perhaps matches TRBD1 (5 bases). V was pared by 0 bases and J by 6 bases, with 11 bases between. Germline V gives CDR1 SGHAT, CDR2 FQNNGV. CDR3 length equals 14 residues. DNA of the CDR3: TGTGCCAGCAGCTTAGAGTATCAGGGACATGGCTACACCTTC. Encoded protein: CASSLEYQGHGYTF.

This clonotype has a count of ten or more. The chain employs TRBV10-3 and TRBJ1-3; 11 bases are shared with TRBD1. This CDR3 is 17 amino acids long. Germline CDR1 and CDR2: ENHRY and SYGVKD. The ends lost 3 bases at V and 0 bases at J; junction bases unmatched: 4. The chain's CDR3 is CAISDRDRGSSGNTIYF. The CDR3 DNA reads as TGTGCCATCAGTGACCGGGACAGGGGGAGCTCTGGAAACACCATATATTTT.

Turning to this clonotype: This may be a read error: a much more frequent sequence differs by one nucleotide. It is likely a read error, because the conserved phenylalanine at the end of the CDR3 is missing. V usage is TRBV7-6 and J usage is TRBJ1-2; the match to TRBD1 covers 8 bases. Looked up from germline, CDR1 is SGHVS and CDR2 is FNYEAQ. This CDR3 spans 15 amino acids. J was trimmed by 0 bases and V by 3 bases; bases with no gene match: 3. CDR3 coding DNA: TGTGCCAGCAGCTTCACAGGGGGATCTAACTATGGCTACACCTAC. The encoded protein is CASSFTGGSNYGYTY.

This clonotype appeared many times. The genes are TRBV29-1 and TRBJ2-3; 13 bases line up with TRBD2. This CDR3 has 14 residues. Looked up from germline, CDR1 is SQVTM and CDR2 is ANQGSEA. Trimming cost V 7 bases and J 4 bases; bases outside gene matches: 5. The CDR3 nucleotides are TGCAGCGACGGACTAGCGGGAGTAGCAGATACGCAGTATTTT. It is translated as CSDGLAGVADTQYF.

This clonotype was recorded many times. The V call is TRBV27, the J call TRBJ1-2, with D possibly being TRBD1 (5 bases). Germline V gene data show CDR1 as MNHEY and CDR2 as SMNVEV (reference sequence). Trimming removed 4 bases at V and 3 bases at J, with 9 bases between. The CDR3 is 13 amino acids. The CDR3 DNA reads TGTGCCAGCAGTTCCGGGACCCACTATGGCTACACCTTC. Amino acid sequence: CASSSGTHYGYTF.

This clonotype was counted ten times or more. CDR3 coding DNA: TGTGCCAGCAGTCAATTACAAGCGGGAGCCTCCCAAGAGACCCAGTACTTC. Amino acid sequence: CASSQLQAGASQETQYF. V gene TRBV27 combines with J gene TRBJ2-5; 8 nucleotides match TRBD2. V lost 5 bases to trimming and J lost 1 base; unmatched junction nucleotides: 12. The CDR3 spans 17 residues. The germline V gene encodes CDR1 MNHEY and CDR2 SMNVEV (reference sequence).

This clonotype has a handful of counts. This likely reflects a read error, since a far larger clone is one base away. The rearrangement joins TRBV2 to TRBJ1-2; D gene uncertain. V lost 7 bases and J 5 bases, leaving 8 bases between the germline ends. The germline CDR1 and CDR2 sequences are SNHLY and FYNNEI. CDR3 length equals 11 residues. CDR3 residues: CASISGYGYTF. CDR3 nucleotides: TGTGCCAGCATTTCGGGGTATGGCTACACCTTC.

Only a few counts were recorded for this clonotype. The gene calls are TRBV12-3 or TRBV12-4 and TRBJ2-3, with 14 bases fitting TRBD2. This CDR3 is built from 19 residues. J was trimmed by 0 bases and V by 6 bases; bases with no gene match: 11. The CDR3: CASSSRLAGGQGSTDTQYF. The CDR3, as DNA: TGTGCCAGCAGCTCAAGACTAGCGGGGGGGCAGGGTAGCACAGATACGCAGTATTTT.

This clonotype has at least ten counts. The chain has TRBV7-8 and TRBJ1-1; D is perhaps TRBD1 (5 bases). Trimming took 4 bases from V and 11 from J, leaving 26 bases between them. Germline assignment: CDR1 SGHVS and CDR2 FQNEAQ. The CDR3 is made up of 16 amino acids. CDR3 region: CASSWGGSLRGEFAFF. The CDR3, as DNA: TGTGCCAGCAGCTGGGGGGGGTCCCTACGGGGGGAATTTGCTTTCTTT. Complete variable domain (other parts from reference TRBV7-8 and TRBJ1-1): GAGVSQSPRYKVAKRGQDVALRCDPISGHVSLFWYQQALGQGPEFLTYFQNEAQLDKSGLPSDRFFAERPEGSVSTLKIQRTQQEDSAVYLCASSWGGSLRGEFAFFGQGTRLTVV.

The V and J genes are TRBV2 and TRBJ2-3; D not certain. The V gene lost 2 bases and the J gene lost 3 bases, with 15 bases spanning the gap. Germline CDR1 is SNHLY and CDR2 is FYNNEI. CDR3 length: 16 residues. For the CDR3, the DNA is TGTGCCAGCAGTGAAACGCAAAAGTATGTTACAGATACGCAGTATTTT. It codes for CASSETQKYVTDTQYF.

This clonotype was detected many times. The chain has TRBV7-9 and TRBJ2-3; 7 nucleotides align to TRBD2. With 2 bases clipped from V and 2 bases from J, the junction kept 7 bases outside the gene matches. Germline CDR1 is SEHNR and CDR2 is FQNEAQ (reference sequence). The CDR3 contains 16 residues. DNA for the CDR3: TGTGCCAGCAGCTTAAGGCTAGCGGATATCACAGATACGCAGTATTTT. It encodes CASSLRLADITDTQYF. Combining the CDR3 with reference TRBV7-9 and TRBJ2-3 gives the whole variable domain DTGVSQNPRHKITKRGQNVTFRCDPISEHNRLYWYRQTLGQGPEFLTYFQNEAQLEKSRLLSDRFSAERPKGSFSTLEIQRTEQGDSAMYLCASSLRLADITDTQYFGPGTRLTVL.